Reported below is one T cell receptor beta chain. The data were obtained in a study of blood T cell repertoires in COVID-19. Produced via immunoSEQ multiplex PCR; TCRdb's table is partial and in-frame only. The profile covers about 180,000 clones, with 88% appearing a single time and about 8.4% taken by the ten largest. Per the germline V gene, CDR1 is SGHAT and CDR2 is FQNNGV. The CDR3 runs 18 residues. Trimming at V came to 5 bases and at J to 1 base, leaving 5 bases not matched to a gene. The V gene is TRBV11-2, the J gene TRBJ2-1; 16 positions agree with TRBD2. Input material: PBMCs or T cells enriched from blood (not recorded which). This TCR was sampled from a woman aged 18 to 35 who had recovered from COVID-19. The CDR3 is CASSVPGLAGGSYNEQFF. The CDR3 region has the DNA TGTGCCAGCAGCGTCCCGGGACTAGCGGGAGGGTCCTACAATGAGCAGTTCTTC.